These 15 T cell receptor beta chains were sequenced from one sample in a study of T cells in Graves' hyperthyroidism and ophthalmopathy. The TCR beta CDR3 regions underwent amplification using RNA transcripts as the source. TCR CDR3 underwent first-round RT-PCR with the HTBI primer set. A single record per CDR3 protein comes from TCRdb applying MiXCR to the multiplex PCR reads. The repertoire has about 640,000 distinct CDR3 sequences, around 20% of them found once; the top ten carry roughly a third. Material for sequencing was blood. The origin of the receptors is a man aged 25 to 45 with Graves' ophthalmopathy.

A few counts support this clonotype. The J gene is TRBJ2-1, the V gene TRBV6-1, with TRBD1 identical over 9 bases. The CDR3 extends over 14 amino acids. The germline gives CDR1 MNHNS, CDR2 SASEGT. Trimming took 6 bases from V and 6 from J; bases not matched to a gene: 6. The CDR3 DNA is TGTGCCAGCAGGAGACAGGGGGGAATCAATGAGCAGTTCTTC. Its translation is CASRRQGGINEQFF.

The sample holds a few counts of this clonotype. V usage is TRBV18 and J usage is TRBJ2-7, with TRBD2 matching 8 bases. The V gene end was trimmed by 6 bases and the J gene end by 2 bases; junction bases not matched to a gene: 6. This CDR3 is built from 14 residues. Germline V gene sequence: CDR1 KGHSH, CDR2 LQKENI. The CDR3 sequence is CASSHRGGPYEQYF. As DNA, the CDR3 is TGTGCCAGCTCCCACCGGGGGGGGCCCTACGAGCAGTACTTC.

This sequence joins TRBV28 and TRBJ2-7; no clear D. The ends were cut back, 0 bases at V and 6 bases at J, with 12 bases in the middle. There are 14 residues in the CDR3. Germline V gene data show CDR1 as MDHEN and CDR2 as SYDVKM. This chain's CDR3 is CASSLWSQAVEQYF. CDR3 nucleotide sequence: TGTGCCAGCAGTTTATGGAGCCAGGCCGTCGAGCAGTACTTC.

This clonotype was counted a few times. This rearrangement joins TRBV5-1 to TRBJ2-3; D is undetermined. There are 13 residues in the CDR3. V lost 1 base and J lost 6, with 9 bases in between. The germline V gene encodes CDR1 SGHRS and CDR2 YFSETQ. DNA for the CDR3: TGCGCCAGCAGCTTGCTTGTGAGGGATACGCAGTATTTT. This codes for CASSLLVRDTQYF.

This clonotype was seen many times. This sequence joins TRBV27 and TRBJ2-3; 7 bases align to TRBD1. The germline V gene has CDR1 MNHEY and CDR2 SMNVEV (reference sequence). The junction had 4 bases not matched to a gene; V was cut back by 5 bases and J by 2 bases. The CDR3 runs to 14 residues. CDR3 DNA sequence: TGTGCCAGCAGTCTGGGACAGACCACAGATACGCAGTATTTT. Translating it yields CASSLGQTTDTQYF.

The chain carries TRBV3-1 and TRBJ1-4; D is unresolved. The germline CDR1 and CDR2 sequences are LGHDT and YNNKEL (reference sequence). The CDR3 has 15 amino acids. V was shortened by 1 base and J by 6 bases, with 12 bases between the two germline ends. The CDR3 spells CASSQGGGNDEKLFF. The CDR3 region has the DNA TGTGCCAGCAGCCAAGGGGGAGGGAATGATGAAAAACTGTTTTTT.

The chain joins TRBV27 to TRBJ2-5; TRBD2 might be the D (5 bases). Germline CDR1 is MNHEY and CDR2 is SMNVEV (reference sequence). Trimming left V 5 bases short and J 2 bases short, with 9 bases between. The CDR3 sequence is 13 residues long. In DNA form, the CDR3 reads TGTGCCAGCAGTCCGAAGCGGCAAGAGACCCAGTACTTC. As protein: CASSPKRQETQYF.

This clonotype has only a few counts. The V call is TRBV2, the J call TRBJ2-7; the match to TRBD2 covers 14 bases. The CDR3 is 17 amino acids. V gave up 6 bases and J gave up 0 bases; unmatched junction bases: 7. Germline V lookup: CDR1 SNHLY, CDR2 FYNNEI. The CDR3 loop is CASSLRLAGGLSYEQYF. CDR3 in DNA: TGTGCCAGCAGCCTTCGACTAGCGGGAGGGCTCTCCTACGAGCAGTACTTC.

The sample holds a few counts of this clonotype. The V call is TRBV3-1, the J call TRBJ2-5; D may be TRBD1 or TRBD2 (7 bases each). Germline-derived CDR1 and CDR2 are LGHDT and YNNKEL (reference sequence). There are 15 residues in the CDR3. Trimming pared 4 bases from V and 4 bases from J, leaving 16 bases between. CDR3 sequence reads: CASSRRTGGGETQYF. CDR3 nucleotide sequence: TGTGCCAGCAGCCGCCGGACAGGCGGGGGAGAGACCCAGTACTTC.

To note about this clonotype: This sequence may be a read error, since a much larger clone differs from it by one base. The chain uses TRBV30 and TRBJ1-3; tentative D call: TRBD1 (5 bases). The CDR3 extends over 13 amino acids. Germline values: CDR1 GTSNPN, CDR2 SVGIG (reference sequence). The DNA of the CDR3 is TGTGCCTGGAGTTTGGGGCGAGGAAACACCATGTATTTT. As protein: CAWSLGRGNTMYF. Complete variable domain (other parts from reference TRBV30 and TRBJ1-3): SQTIHQWPATLVQPVGSPLSLECTVEGTSNPNLYWYRQAAGRGLQLLFYSVGIGQISSEVPQNLSASRPQDRQFILSSKKLLLSDSGFYLCAWSLGRGNTMYFGEGSWLTVV.

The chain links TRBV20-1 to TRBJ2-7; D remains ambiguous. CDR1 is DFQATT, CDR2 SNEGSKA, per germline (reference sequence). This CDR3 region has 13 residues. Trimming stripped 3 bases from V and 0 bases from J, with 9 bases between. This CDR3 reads CSASSSDSYEQYF. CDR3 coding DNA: TGCAGTGCTAGTTCCAGCGACTCCTACGAGCAGTACTTC.

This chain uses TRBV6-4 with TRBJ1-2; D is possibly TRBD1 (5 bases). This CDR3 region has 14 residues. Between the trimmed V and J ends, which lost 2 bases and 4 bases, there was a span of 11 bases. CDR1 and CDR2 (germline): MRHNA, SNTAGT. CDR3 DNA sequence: TGTGCCAGCAGTGACGCCAGGGTTGGCTATGGCTACACCTTC. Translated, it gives CASSDARVGYGYTF.

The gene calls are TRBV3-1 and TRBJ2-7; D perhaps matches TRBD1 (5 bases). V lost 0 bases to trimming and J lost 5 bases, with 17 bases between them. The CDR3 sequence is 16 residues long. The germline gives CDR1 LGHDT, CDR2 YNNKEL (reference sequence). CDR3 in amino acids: CASSQDIRGKWDEQYF. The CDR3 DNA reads TGTGCCAGCAGCCAAGATATAAGGGGTAAATGGGACGAGCAGTACTTC.

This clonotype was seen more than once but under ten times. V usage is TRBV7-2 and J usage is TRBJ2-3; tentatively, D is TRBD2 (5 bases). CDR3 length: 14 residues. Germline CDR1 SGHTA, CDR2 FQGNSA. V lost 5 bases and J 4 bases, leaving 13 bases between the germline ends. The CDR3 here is CASSRLGGSDTQYF. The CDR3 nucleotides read TGTGCCAGCAGCCGTTTAGGCGGGTCAGATACGCAGTATTTT.

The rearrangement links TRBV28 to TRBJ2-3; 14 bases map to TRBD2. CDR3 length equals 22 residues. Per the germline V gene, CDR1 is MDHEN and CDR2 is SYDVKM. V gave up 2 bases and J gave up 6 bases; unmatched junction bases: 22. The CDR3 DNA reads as TGTGCCAGCAGTTTAGAGTCGGAACAGCTTACAGGGGGACTAGCGGGAGTGGATACGCAGTATTTT. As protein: CASSLESEQLTGGLAGVDTQYF. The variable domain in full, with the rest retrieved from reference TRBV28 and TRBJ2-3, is DVKVTQSSRYLVKRTGEKVFLECVQDMDHENMFWYRQDPGLGLRLIYFSYDVKMKEKGDIPEGYSVSREKKERFSLILESASTNQTSMYLCASSLESEQLTGGLAGVDTQYFGPGTRLTVL.